This TCR beta chain appears in the sequencing data of a study of blood T cell repertoires in COVID-19. Study-level background: There were acute and convalescent COVID-19 samples, and they came from the United States, Italy and Spain. Sources were T cells, B-cell-depleted T cells, or PBMCs; the material itself was cDNA or gDNA.

V gave up 3 bases and J gave up 10 bases, with 21 bases separating them. The CDR3 contains 15 residues. The germline gives CDR1 MNHEY, CDR2 SMNVEV (reference sequence). Method: immunoSEQ multiplex PCR; TCRdb's copy keeps in-frame clones and lacks some. The repertoire holds about 300,000 clones, with approximately 83% as singletons. Sequences were obtained from peripheral blood. This TCR was recovered from a human donor in a cohort sampled during active COVID-19. J is TRBJ2-5 and V is TRBV27, with D perhaps matching TRBD1 (5 bases). CDR3 amino acids: CASSFGMGRIGIQYF. CDR3 sequence (DNA): TGTGCCAGCAGTTTCGGAATGGGGCGGATTGGAATCCAGTACTTC.